These 32 T cell receptor beta chains originate from one sample sequenced in a study of control samples from healthy donors and cancer patients. TCRdb's copy holds only in-frame clones and misses some; the assay was immunoSEQ multiplex PCR. The data hold 85,000 to 95,000 clones, with about 87% observed a single time. The sample taken for sequencing was blood. The receptors originated from a woman aged 70-85 years in good health.

This clone came up a few times. V gene TRBV9 combines with J gene TRBJ1-1; the D is unclear. The CDR3 consists of 14 residues. Between the trimmed V and J ends, which lost 0 bases and 4 bases, there was a span of 10 bases. Germline V lookup: CDR1 SGDLS, CDR2 YYNGEE. The CDR3 sequence: CASSVDQTVTEAFF. The CDR3 DNA is TGTGCCAGCAGCGTAGATCAGACGGTCACTGAAGCTTTCTTT.

The rearrangement links TRBV2 to TRBJ1-5, with D uncertain. V gave up 8 bases and J gave up 4 bases, with 12 bases separating them. The CDR3 has 13 residues. In germline, CDR1 is SNHLY, CDR2 FYNNEI. The CDR3 loop is CASGLGENQPQHF. CDR3 nucleotide sequence: TGTGCCAGCGGGTTAGGCGAGAATCAGCCCCAGCATTTT.

This clone showed up many times. This sequence joins TRBV27 and TRBJ1-2; no definite D call. Germline CDR1 is MNHEY and CDR2 is SMNVEV (reference sequence). Trimming pared 5 bases from V and 4 bases from J, leaving 11 bases between. The CDR3 extends over 13 amino acids. CDR3 nucleotides: TGTGCCAGCAGTCATATTCCCTTCTATGGCTACACCTTC. This codes for CASSHIPFYGYTF.

J is TRBJ2-2 and V is TRBV4-3; no clear D. Between the trimmed V and J ends, which lost 0 bases and 0 bases, there was a span of 14 bases. Germline CDR1 LGHNA, CDR2 YSLEER. The CDR3 has 18 residues. CDR3 sequence reads: CASSQEPQGSTNTGELFF. The CDR3 DNA reads as TGCGCCAGCAGCCAAGAACCCCAAGGATCCACGAACACCGGGGAGCTGTTTTTT.

The rearrangement joins TRBV3-1 (or the pseudogene TRBV3-2) to TRBJ2-7; 8 positions agree with TRBD2. This CDR3 is 15 amino acids long. The V gene's germline CDR1 is LGHDT and CDR2 YNNKEL (reference sequence). Losses at the gene ends were 1 base for V and 4 bases for J; bases not matched to a gene: 6. The CDR3 DNA follows: TGTGCCAGCAGCCAAGGAACTAGCGGAAAATACGAGCAGTACTTC. Protein product: CASSQGTSGKYEQYF.

This clone came up a few times. This rearrangement joins TRBV19 to TRBJ1-2; a weak D match, TRBD1 (5 bases). CDR1 is LNHDA, CDR2 SQIVND, per germline (reference sequence). The V gene lost 1 base and the J gene lost 8 bases, with 14 bases spanning the gap. The CDR3 loop spans 14 amino acids. CDR3 nucleotide sequence: TGTGCCAGTAGTATAGTGGGGGGAAAGGGAGGCTACACCTTC. It translates to CASSIVGGKGGYTF.

A few counts support this clone. This chain links TRBV20-1 with TRBJ2-3, with D possibly being TRBD2 (5 bases). Trimming pared 3 bases from V and 8 bases from J, leaving 12 bases between. CDR1 is DFQATT and CDR2 is SNEGSKA in the germline V gene (reference sequence). The CDR3 spans 12 residues. CDR3 bases: TGCAGTGCTAGTTCGGGGTTGGGTACGCAGTATTTT. Its protein is CSASSGLGTQYF.

The chain couples TRBV18 to TRBJ2-7; 16 bases align to TRBD2. Germline CDR1 reads KGHSH; CDR2 reads LQKENI. V lost 3 bases, J lost 5 bases, and 1 base stayed unmatched. The CDR3 sequence is 15 residues long. In DNA form, the CDR3 reads TGTGCCAGCTCACCGGGACTAGCGGGGGGGAACGAGCAGTACTTC. It encodes CASSPGLAGGNEQYF. The full variable domain, rest sourced from reference TRBV18 and TRBJ2-7, is NAGVMQNPRHLVRRRGQEARLRCSPMKGHSHVYWYRQLPEEGLKFMVYLQKENIIDESGMPKERFSAEFPKEGPSILRIQQVVRGDSAAYFCASSPGLAGGNEQYFGPGTRLTVT.

This chain links TRBV6-5 with TRBJ1-2; no definite D call. Germline V gene lookup returns CDR1 MNHEY and CDR2 SVGAGI. This CDR3 has 14 amino acids. The CDR3 sequence: CGSMRADRGYGYTF. CDR3 in DNA: TGTGGCTCGATGCGGGCGGATCGGGGCTATGGCTACACCTTC.

The chain joins TRBV10-3 to TRBJ2-6, with D perhaps matching TRBD2 (7 bases). The V gene lost 3 bases and the J gene lost 1 base, with 10 bases spanning the gap. The CDR3 extends over 16 amino acids. In germline, CDR1 is ENHRY, CDR2 SYGVKD. CDR3 DNA sequence: TGTGCCATCAGTGAAGGGGGGGGTTCTGGGGCCAACGTCCTGACTTTC. This encodes CAISEGGGSGANVLTF.

The chain has TRBV5-1 and TRBJ1-1; possibly TRBD1 for D (5 bases). CDR1 is SGHRS, CDR2 YFSETQ, per germline. The CDR3 totals 15 residues. V lost 2 bases, J lost 3 bases, and 14 bases lay in between. CDR3 in amino acids: CASSLFPGVDTEAFF. The CDR3 nucleotides are TGCGCCAGCAGCTTATTTCCGGGGGTAGACACTGAAGCTTTCTTT.

The gene calls are TRBV6-6 and TRBJ2-2; TRBD2 might be the D (5 bases). The V end was cut by 8 bases, the J end by 0 bases, with 10 bases between. Germline-derived CDR1 and CDR2 are MNHNY and SVGAGI (reference sequence). The CDR3 has 14 residues. CDR3 region: CASLALANTGELFF. CDR3 sequence (DNA): TGTGCCAGCCTCGCACTAGCGAACACCGGGGAGCTGTTTTTT.

The chain links TRBV6-5 to TRBJ2-5; 7 positions match TRBD2. V gave up 6 bases and J gave up 3 bases; unmatched junction bases: 7. The germline V gene encodes CDR1 MNHEY and CDR2 SVGAGI. The CDR3 is 14 amino acids. CDR3 in DNA: TGTGCCAGCAGGTCAGCGGGATCGAAAGAGACCCAGTACTTC. Amino acid sequence: CASRSAGSKETQYF.

This chain links TRBV10-3 with TRBJ1-1; D possibly corresponds to TRBD1 (5 bases). Germline CDR1 and CDR2: ENHRY and SYGVKD. This CDR3 region has 13 residues. V was clipped by 6 bases and J by 0 bases, with 8 bases between them. CDR3 nucleotide sequence: TGTGCCATCAGGACAGAGATGAACACTGAAGCTTTCTTT. It codes for CAIRTEMNTEAFF.

The chain uses TRBV3-1 (or the pseudogene TRBV3-2) and TRBJ2-5; 11 bases are shared with TRBD2. Germline assignment: CDR1 LGHDT and CDR2 YNNKEL (reference sequence). This CDR3 comprises 15 residues. V shed 6 bases, J shed 5 bases, and the junction held 8 bases outside the gene matches. The CDR3 nucleotides are TGTGCCAGCAGTCCAACTAGCGGGGGCGGGGAGACCCAGTACTTC. Translation gives CASSPTSGGGETQYF.

The V and J genes are TRBV11-3 and TRBJ2-2, with TRBD2 matching 10 bases. With 3 bases clipped from V and 5 bases from J, the junction kept 3 bases outside the gene matches. This CDR3 is 15 amino acids long. Germline V CDR1 and CDR2: SGHNT, YENEEA. The CDR3 loop reads CASSFGLADTGELFF. For the CDR3, the DNA is TGTGCCAGCAGCTTCGGACTAGCGGATACCGGGGAGCTGTTTTTT.

Here the CDR3 reads CASSRGTARGNQPQHF. CDR3 nucleotide sequence: TGTGCCAGTAGTAGAGGGACAGCCCGTGGCAATCAGCCCCAGCATTTT. The chain uses TRBV19 and TRBJ1-5; TRBD1 aligns across 7 bases. Germline CDR1 is LNHDA and CDR2 is SQIVND (reference sequence). CDR3 length: 16 residues. Trimming cost V 4 bases and J 2 bases; bases outside gene matches: 8.

This chain uses TRBV5-1 with TRBJ1-1; D may be TRBD1 (5 bases). In germline, CDR1 is SGHRS, CDR2 YFSETQ. The CDR3 is 12 residues long. V dropped 2 bases and J dropped 7 bases, with 9 bases sitting between them. This CDR3 is CASSLSGYEAFF. CDR3 DNA: TGCGCCAGCAGCTTATCAGGGTATGAAGCTTTCTTT.

Turning to this clone: One junction end does not reproduce the germline sequence, and a read error may be involved. Other nucleotide sequences from this sample produce the same CDR3. This chain connects TRBV5-6 to TRBJ1-1; 8 bases map to TRBD1. Germline lookup yields CDR1 SGHDT and CDR2 YYEEEE. The CDR3 is made up of 14 amino acids. The CDR3 region is CASSFGQGNTEAFF. For the CDR3, the DNA is TGTGCCAGCAGCTTCGGACAGGGAAACACCGAAGCTTTCTTT.

The J gene is TRBJ1-1, the V gene TRBV3-1 (or the pseudogene TRBV3-2); D is perhaps TRBD1 (5 bases). Trimming took 0 bases from V and 6 from J, leaving 17 bases between them. The CDR3 extends over 16 amino acids. Germline CDR1 reads LGHDT; CDR2 reads YNNKEL (reference sequence). The CDR3 region has the DNA TGTGCCAGCAGCCAAGACCCGGGCAGGGATCAGGCTGAAGCTTTCTTT. This encodes CASSQDPGRDQAEAFF.

The chain carries TRBV5-4 and TRBJ2-7; TRBD2 aligns across 7 bases. J gave up 3 bases and V 0 bases, and 3 bases lay outside the gene matches. CDR1 is SGHNT and CDR2 is YYREEE in the germline V gene (reference sequence). This CDR3 contains 14 residues. The CDR3 DNA sequence: TGTGCCAGCAGCTTGGTGGGGGGGGACTACGAGCAGTACTTC. Its protein is CASSLVGGDYEQYF. The full variable domain, with the rest looked up from reference TRBV5-4 and TRBJ2-7, is ETGVTQSPTHLIKTRGQQVTLRCSSQSGHNTVSWYQQALGQGPQFIFQYYREEENGRGNFPPRFSGLQFPNYSSELNVNALELDDSALYLCASSLVGGDYEQYFGPGTRLTVT.

The J gene is TRBJ2-1, the V gene TRBV6-2 or TRBV6-3; possibly TRBD2 for D (6 bases). The ends were cut back, 5 bases at V and 5 bases at J, with 13 bases in the middle. The length of the CDR3 is 14 residues. Germline loops: CDR1 MNHEY, CDR2 SVGEGT. CDR3 sequence reads: CASSRGTPDNEQFF. In DNA form, the CDR3 reads TGTGCCAGCAGTCGCGGGACTCCAGACAATGAGCAGTTCTTC.

The chain is built from TRBV5-1 and TRBJ1-1, with D perhaps TRBD1 (5 bases). The CDR3 consists of 15 residues. With 7 bases removed from V and 5 bases from J, the gap between germline ends came to 21 bases. Looked up from germline, CDR1 is SGHRS and CDR2 is YFSETQ. This CDR3 is CASARARSEGTEAFF. In DNA form, the CDR3 reads TGCGCCAGCGCCAGGGCGAGGTCAGAAGGGACTGAAGCTTTCTTT.

This chain uses TRBV24-1 with TRBJ1-2, with TRBD1 identical over 7 bases. Trimming at V came to 3 bases and at J to 7 bases, leaving 10 bases not matched to a gene. CDR1 and CDR2 from the germline V gene are KGHDR and SFDVKD. The CDR3 is made up of 15 amino acids. The CDR3 loop reads CATSDPTTGPSGYTF. DNA for the CDR3: TGTGCCACCAGTGATCCGACGACAGGGCCTAGTGGCTACACCTTC.

This CDR3 reads CASSQGPLSSYEQYF. CDR3 in DNA: TGTGCCAGCAGCCAAGGACCGCTTAGCTCCTACGAGCAGTACTTC. This chain links TRBV3-1 (or the pseudogene TRBV3-2) with TRBJ2-7; no clear D gene. CDR1 is LGHDT and CDR2 is YNNKEL in the germline V gene (reference sequence). V lost 1 base to trimming and J lost 0 bases, with 10 bases between them. The CDR3 totals 15 residues.

This chain joins TRBV7-2 and TRBJ1-1; D ambiguous. The CDR3 runs to 15 residues. Germline V gives CDR1 SGHTA, CDR2 FQGNSA. The V end was cut by 5 bases, the J end by 0 bases, with 13 bases between. The CDR3 here is CASSRLAVLNTEAFF. Here the CDR3 DNA reads TGTGCCAGCAGCCGCTTAGCCGTCTTGAACACTGAAGCTTTCTTT.

The chain employs TRBV9 and TRBJ1-6; TRBD1 agrees at 7 bases. V gave up 3 bases and J gave up 11 bases; unmatched junction bases: 8. This CDR3 region has 14 residues. The germline V gene has CDR1 SGDLS and CDR2 YYNGEE. The CDR3 nucleotides read TGTGCCAGCAGCGGGTACCACAGGGGCGCACCCCTCCACTTT. It specifies CASSGYHRGAPLHF.

This chain joins TRBV3-1 (or the pseudogene TRBV3-2) and TRBJ2-5, with 8 bases that match TRBD1. The germline V gene encodes CDR1 LGHDT and CDR2 YNNKEL (reference sequence). V shed 0 bases, J shed 1 base, and the junction held 10 bases outside the gene matches. This CDR3 is built from 18 residues. CDR3 region: CASSQDRRTGSLQETQYF. CDR3 nucleotides: TGTGCCAGCAGCCAAGATCGGAGGACAGGGTCACTCCAAGAGACCCAGTACTTC.

This sequence joins TRBV5-4 and TRBJ2-7; 7 bases map to TRBD2. This CDR3 comprises 15 residues. The J segment lost 0 bases and the V segment lost 1 base, leaving 4 bases of the junction unmatched. Germline V gives CDR1 SGHNT, CDR2 YYREEE (reference sequence). The CDR3 region has the DNA TGTGCCAGCAGCTTGTACGGGGGGAGCTCCTACGAGCAGTACTTC. It translates to CASSLYGGSSYEQYF.

The chain carries TRBV5-4 and TRBJ1-2, with 8 bases aligning to TRBD1. Germline loops: CDR1 SGHNT, CDR2 YYREEE (reference sequence). The CDR3 loop spans 16 amino acids. Trimming removed 4 bases from V and 4 bases from J; junction bases left unmatched: 12. This CDR3 reads CASSADRGRGSYGYTF. DNA of the CDR3: TGTGCCAGCAGCGCCGACAGGGGAAGGGGTTCCTATGGCTACACCTTC.

The chain links TRBV5-8 to TRBJ1-5, with TRBD1 as a possible D gene (5 bases). Per the germline V gene, CDR1 is SGHTS and CDR2 is YDEGEE. Trimming took 5 bases from V and 1 from J, leaving 7 bases between them. This CDR3 spans 13 amino acids. The CDR3 DNA is TGTGCCAGCAGGGGGCGAAGCAATCAGCCCCAGCATTTT. Translation: CASRGRSNQPQHF.

The chain has TRBV4-1 and TRBJ2-3, with TRBD2 matching over 9 bases. The CDR3 length is 15 residues. Germline assignment: CDR1 MGHRA and CDR2 YSYEKL. V shed 4 bases and J 4 bases; nucleotides not matched to a gene: 6. The CDR3 sequence: CASSLSGSAADTQYF. The CDR3 DNA sequence: TGCGCCAGCAGCCTTAGCGGGAGTGCGGCAGATACGCAGTATTTT.